These T cell receptor beta chains were read from a single sample in a study of blood T cell repertoires in COVID-19. Assay used: immunoSEQ multiplex PCR; TCRdb lists only in-frame clones, some missing. The sample contains approximately 230,000 clones, 70% to 90% of which appear only once. Material for sequencing was peripheral blood. Receptor source: a man at least 80 years old with acute or convalescent COVID-19. CDR3s include the opening cysteine and the closing phenylalanine or tryptophan. The order of the fields is clone size, D gene, J gene, V gene, CDR3 protein, CDR3 DNA. A D gene is named only where the DNA matches it firmly. A row's size may be missing; if present it is once, few, many or a size class.

NA,TRBD2,TRBJ2-2,TRBV7-3,CASSLHMGLAGPSNTGELFF,TGTGCCAGCAGCTTACATATGGGACTAGCGGGACCGTCGAACACCGGGGAGCTGTTTTTT
NA,TRBD2,TRBJ2-7,TRBV9,CASSPRTSGTFSYEQYF,TGTGCCAGCAGCCCTCGGACTAGCGGTACATTCTCCTACGAGCAGTACTTC
NA,TRBD2,TRBJ2-3,TRBV2,CASSESAGGFGDTQYF,TGTGCCAGCAGTGAATCAGCGGGGGGGTTCGGAGATACGCAGTATTTT
NA,TRBD1,TRBJ1-2,TRBV6-5,CASRTGGANYGYTF,TGTGCCAGCAGAACAGGGGGAGCTAACTATGGCTACACCTTC
NA,TRBD2,TRBJ2-3,TRBV9,CASSVGLWTSGSTDTQYF,TGTGCCAGCAGCGTAGGTCTCTGGACTAGCGGGAGCACAGATACGCAGTATTTT
NA,NA,TRBJ2-5,TRBV20-1,CSAKILRDQYF,TGCAGTGCTAAGATACTCCGGGACCAGTACTTC
few,TRBD2,TRBJ2-1,TRBV6-2/TRBV6-3,CASSVTPGRSGVYNEQFF,TGTGCCAGCAGCGTAACCCCAGGACGGAGCGGGGTTTACAATGAGCAGTTCTTC
NA,NA,TRBJ1-4,TRBV18,CASSPGSRTTNEKLFF,TGTGCCAGCTCACCAGGGAGTCGGACAACTAATGAAAAACTGTTTTTT
NA,TRBD1,TRBJ2-5,TRBV3-1/TRBV3-2,CASSQGTGTNQETQYF,TGTGCCAGCAGCCAAGGGACAGGGACCAACCAAGAGACCCAGTACTTC
NA,NA,TRBJ2-2,TRBV6-5,CASSRDRYTGELFF,TGTGCCAGCAGTCGAGACAGGTACACCGGGGAGCTGTTTTTT
NA,NA,TRBJ1-2,TRBV5-1,CASSNQRTVDYGYTF,TGCGCCAGCAGCAACCAAAGAACAGTGGACTATGGCTACACCTTC
NA,NA,TRBJ2-7,TRBV10-3,CAISAGYEQYF,TGTGCCATCAGTGCCGGCTACGAGCAGTACTTC
NA,NA,TRBJ1-2,TRBV27,CASSSTLGDGQRYGYTF,TGTGCCAGCAGCTCTACCCTAGGGGATGGACAGCGATATGGCTACACCTTC
NA,NA,TRBJ2-7,TRBV6-1,CASSEGAGGAYEQYF,TGTGCCAGCAGTGAAGGGGCAGGAGGGGCCTACGAGCAGTACTTC
NA,TRBD1,TRBJ1-4,TRBV28,CASSQTGGDEKLFF,TGTGCCAGCAGCCAGACAGGGGGCGATGAAAAACTGTTTTTT
NA,NA,TRBJ1-1,TRBV12-3/TRBV12-4,CASSLREGTEAFF,TGTGCCAGCAGTTTACGCGAGGGCACTGAAGCTTTCTTT
NA,NA,TRBJ1-1,TRBV19,CASIPGLGSEAFF,TGTGCCAGTATACCAGGGTTAGGATCTGAAGCTTTCTTT
NA,TRBD2,TRBJ2-1,TRBV6-5,CASSTLGGSHNEQFF,TGTGCCAGCAGTACTCTGGGGGGGAGTCACAATGAGCAGTTCTTC
NA,NA,TRBJ2-1,TRBV29-1,CSVEERSYNEQFF,TGCAGCGTTGAAGAGCGATCCTACAATGAGCAGTTCTTC
NA,NA,TRBJ1-1,TRBV28,CASSFLRGTEAFF,TGTGCCAGCAGCTTCCTCAGGGGCACTGAAGCTTTCTTT
NA,TRBD2,TRBJ2-3,TRBV10-3,CAISRGGATDTQYF,TGTGCCATCAGTCGCGGGGGGGCGACAGATACGCAGTATTTT
NA,NA,TRBJ2-2,TRBV11-3,CASSLAANTGELFF,TGTGCCAGCAGCTTAGCGGCGAACACCGGGGAGCTGTTTTTT
NA,TRBD2,TRBJ2-3,TRBV7-9,CASSLLAGTTDTQYF,TGTGCCAGCAGCTTGCTAGCGGGGACCACAGATACGCAGTATTTT
NA,TRBD2,TRBJ2-3,TRBV10-3,CAISASGGPEVTQYF,TGTGCCATCAGTGCCAGCGGGGGGCCCGAGGTTACGCAGTATTTT
NA,NA,TRBJ1-1,TRBV11-2,CASSLTGNTEAFF,TGTGCCAGCAGCCTCACGGGGAACACTGAAGCTTTCTTT
NA,TRBD1,TRBJ2-1,TRBV7-2,CASRGQRYNEQFF,TGTGCCAGCCGGGGACAGCGGTACAATGAGCAGTTCTTC
NA,TRBD1,TRBJ1-2,TRBV5-1,CASSWGTGGGYGYTF,TGCGCCAGCAGCTGGGGGACAGGGGGCGGCTATGGCTACACCTTC
NA,TRBD1,TRBJ2-7,TRBV5-1,CASSLRTGTHEQYF,TGCGCCAGCAGCCTCCGGACAGGGACCCACGAGCAGTACTTC
NA,NA,TRBJ2-5,TRBV12-3/TRBV12-4,CASRSGVQETQYF,TGTGCCAGCCGCTCGGGGGTCCAAGAGACCCAGTACTTC
NA,TRBD1,TRBJ2-7,TRBV18,CASSLGRDRSSYEQYF,TGTGCCAGCTCCCTGGGCCGGGACAGATCTTCCTACGAGCAGTACTTC
NA,TRBD2,TRBJ2-3,TRBV7-3,CASSLKGWASGGADTQYF,TGTGCCAGCAGCTTAAAGGGTTGGGCTAGCGGGGGCGCAGATACGCAGTATTTT
NA,TRBD1,TRBJ1-2,TRBV20-1,CSASLSRQGSYGYTF,TGCAGTGCTAGTCTCTCCCGACAGGGGAGCTATGGCTACACCTTC
NA,NA,TRBJ2-3,TRBV7-9,CASSLRGGGGTDTQYF,TGTGCCAGCAGCCTAAGGGGGGGTGGAGGCACAGATACGCAGTATTTT
few,TRBD2,TRBJ2-5,TRBV4-3,CASSQDPAGVLETQYF,TGCGCCAGCAGCCAAGATCCAGCGGGGGTTTTAGAGACCCAGTACTTC
NA,TRBD2,TRBJ2-1,TRBV5-1,CASSSGLASNEQFF,TGCGCCAGCAGCTCAGGACTAGCGAGTAATGAGCAGTTCTTC
once,NA,TRBJ1-5,TRBV5-1,CASSLYGDSNQPQHF,TGCGCCAGCAGCTTGTACGGGGATAGCAATCAGCCCCAGCATTTT
few,TRBD1,TRBJ1-6,TRBV10-3,CAIRRTGGDNSPLHF,TGTGCCATCAGGAGGACAGGGGGCGACAATTCACCCCTCCACTTT
NA,TRBD2,TRBJ2-3,TRBV10-3,CAISEGTSGATDTQYF,TGTGCCATCAGTGAGGGTACTAGCGGGGCCACAGATACGCAGTATTTT
NA,TRBD2,TRBJ2-1,TRBV7-9,CASSLALGSGVDEQFF,TGTGCCAGCAGCTTAGCGCTTGGTAGCGGGGTTGATGAGCAGTTCTTC
NA,NA,TRBJ2-1,TRBV4-2,CASSQGSGLLYNEQFF,TGTGCCAGCAGCCAGGGTTCGGGACTTCTTTACAATGAGCAGTTCTTC
NA,NA,TRBJ2-2,TRBV3-1/TRBV3-2,CASSQDRNTGELFF,TGTGCCAGCAGCCAAGATAGGAACACCGGGGAGCTGTTTTTT
NA,TRBD2,TRBJ2-7,TRBV9,CASSVALAGEQYF,TGTGCCAGCAGCGTAGCATTAGCGGGGGAGCAGTACTTC
NA,TRBD1,TRBJ2-7,TRBV9,CASSRQGAYEQYF,TGTGCCAGCTCTCGACAGGGAGCGTACGAGCAGTACTTC
few,TRBD2,TRBJ2-3,TRBV7-2,CASSLRAGGLTDTQYF,TGTGCCAGCAGCTTAAGGGCGGGGGGGCTCACAGATACGCAGTATTTT
NA,TRBD1,TRBJ1-3,TRBV5-4,CASSFRQGSGNTIYF,TGTGCCAGCAGCTTTAGACAGGGGTCTGGAAACACCATATATTTT
NA,NA,TRBJ2-2,TRBV11-2,CASSSRLGAGGDTGELFF,TGTGCCAGCAGCTCCAGGCTGGGGGCGGGTGGCGACACCGGGGAGCTGTTTTTT
NA,NA,TRBJ1-2,TRBV9,CASSPDLDGYYGYTF,TGTGCCAGCAGCCCCGACTTAGACGGGTACTATGGCTACACCTTC
NA,TRBD2,TRBJ2-3,TRBV5-1,CASSSGRAQGTDTQYF,TGCGCCAGCAGCAGCGGGAGGGCCCAGGGCACAGATACGCAGTATTTT
few,NA,TRBJ2-2,TRBV7-2,CASSLNPSNTGELFF,TGTGCCAGCAGCTTAAATCCGTCGAACACCGGGGAGCTGTTTTTT
NA,NA,TRBJ2-7,TRBV12-3/TRBV12-4,CASSLHGYEQYF,TGTGCCAGCAGTTTGCACGGCTACGAGCAGTACTTC
NA,TRBD2,TRBJ2-5,TRBV6-5,CASTEPGGRETQYF,TGTGCCAGCACCGAACCGGGGGGGCGAGAGACCCAGTACTTC
NA,NA,TRBJ2-5,TRBV5-1,CASSAGTRRETQYF,TGCGCCAGCAGCGCCGGGACAAGGAGGGAGACCCAGTACTTC
NA,NA,TRBJ1-1,TRBV14,CASSQRQAVNTEAFF,TGTGCCAGCAGCCAGAGACAGGCGGTGAACACTGAAGCTTTCTTT
NA,NA,TRBJ2-5,TRBV4-1,CASRDFGGLGETQYF,TGCGCCAGCAGGGACTTCGGGGGGCTCGGAGAGACCCAGTACTTC